Below are 21 T cell receptor beta chains sequenced from a single sample in a study of blood T cell repertoires in COVID-19 (dated by TCRdb to 2018 to 2020). Library prep was done by the immunoSEQ multiplex PCR assay. What TCRdb holds here is the immuneACCESS table cut down to in-frame rearrangements. Part of the clones is not present; checked against another copy, under half of the missing clones reflect an unresolved V gene, and the others are unexplained. In this sample the table shows approximately 70,000 clones, 88% of which occur a single time. Under 6% of the sample rests with the top ten. Input material: peripheral blood. The receptors here all came from a human donor in a cohort sampled during active COVID-19.

This sequence joins TRBV7-2 and TRBJ2-1; D unresolved. This CDR3 is built from 11 residues. V was pared by 7 bases and J by 8 bases, with 9 bases between. Looked up from germline, CDR1 is SGHTA and CDR2 is FQGNSA. The CDR3 DNA follows: TGTGCCAGCACACAATCTTATGAGCAGTTCTTC. Amino acids: CASTQSYEQFF.

V gene TRBV27 combines with J gene TRBJ2-3, with D possibly TRBD2 on 5 matching bases. The CDR3 length is 13 residues. The germline V and J ends were trimmed by 3 bases and 5 bases, with 9 bases remaining between them. Germline V gene data show CDR1 as MNHEY and CDR2 as SMNVEV (reference sequence). CDR3 residues: CASSLGERDTQYF. The CDR3 nucleotides are TGTGCCAGCAGTTTGGGAGAAAGAGATACGCAGTATTTT.

In this sample, this clone turned up once. V and J are TRBV7-9 and TRBJ2-7; D is undetermined. The V end lost 1 base, the J end lost 2 bases, and 6 bases lay between the germline ends. Germline CDR1 reads SEHNR; CDR2 reads FQNEAQ (reference sequence). The CDR3 runs 13 residues. CDR3 coding DNA: TGTGCCAGCAGCTTAGTGGCAGCCTACGAGCAGTACTTC. It encodes CASSLVAAYEQYF. Filled out from reference TRBV7-9 and TRBJ2-7, the complete variable domain reads DTGVSQNPRHKITKRGQNVTFRCDPISEHNRLYWYRQTLGQGPEFLTYFQNEAQLEKSRLLSDRFSAERPKGSFSTLEIQRTEQGDSAMYLCASSLVAAYEQYFGPGTRLTVT.

Many counts were recorded for this clone. Within the sample, other DNA sequences also encode this same CDR3. DNA for the CDR3: TGTGCCAGCAGCTTGACAGGCTACGAGCAGTACTTC. It encodes CASSLTGYEQYF. V usage is TRBV13 and J usage is TRBJ2-7; weak D call: TRBD1 (6 bases). Per germline, CDR1 PRHDT and CDR2 FYEKMQ (reference sequence). The CDR3 has 12 residues. V shed 3 bases and J shed 3 bases, with 6 bases lying between them.

The J gene is TRBJ2-5, the V gene TRBV4-1; D might be TRBD2 (5 bases). This CDR3 has 16 amino acids. V shed 4 bases and J shed 0 bases, with 15 bases lying between them. CDR1 is MGHRA, CDR2 YSYEKL, per germline. The CDR3 protein is CASSPFFPADQETQYF. The CDR3, as DNA: TGCGCCAGCAGCCCGTTTTTTCCAGCGGACCAAGAGACCCAGTACTTC.

V gene TRBV19 combines with J gene TRBJ2-2; 7 bases are a match to TRBD1. The CDR3 sequence is 16 residues long. V lost 6 bases and J lost 0; bases outside the gene matches: 7. Germline CDR1 reads LNHDA; CDR2 reads SQIVND (reference sequence). CDR3 protein: CASSPGQAANTGELFF. The CDR3 nucleotides are TGTGCCAGTAGCCCAGGACAGGCCGCGAACACCGGGGAGCTGTTTTTT.

The chain uses TRBV5-6 and TRBJ2-3; 15 nucleotides agree with TRBD2. This CDR3 has 16 amino acids. J gave up 5 bases and V 3 bases, and 4 bases lay outside the gene matches. Germline V gives CDR1 SGHDT, CDR2 YYEEEE. This chain's CDR3 is CASSSPGLAGGDTQYF. The CDR3 coding sequence is TGTGCCAGCAGCTCTCCGGGACTAGCGGGAGGAGATACGCAGTATTTT.

The chain uses TRBV9 and TRBJ2-5, with D tentatively TRBD2 (6 bases). V shed 2 bases and J shed 5 bases, with 13 bases lying between them. There are 14 residues in the CDR3. Germline V gene lookup returns CDR1 SGDLS and CDR2 YYNGEE. CDR3 sequence reads: CASSVAAGPETQYF. The CDR3 nucleotides read TGTGCCAGCAGCGTGGCGGCGGGACCCGAGACCCAGTACTTC.

This chain uses TRBV9 with TRBJ2-2; possibly TRBD1 for D (5 bases). The germline V gene encodes CDR1 SGDLS and CDR2 YYNGEE. V was pared by 2 bases and J by 5 bases, with 10 bases between. CDR3 length equals 14 residues. CDR3 DNA sequence: TGTGCCAGCAGCGTCGCAGGGCGGACCGGGGAGCTGTTTTTT. Its translation is CASSVAGRTGELFF.

The chain joins TRBV6-6 to TRBJ2-3, with a weak D call TRBD2 (5 bases). The CDR3 sequence is 12 residues long. The V gene lost 4 bases and the J gene lost 6 bases, with 8 bases spanning the gap. Germline values: CDR1 MNHNY, CDR2 SVGAGI (reference sequence). The CDR3 is CASSSLGDTQYF. The CDR3 DNA follows: TGTGCCAGCAGTTCACTAGGGGATACGCAGTATTTT.

The V gene is TRBV18, the J gene TRBJ2-1; maybe TRBD2 (6 bases). The V gene lost 2 bases and the J gene lost 4 bases, with 15 bases spanning the gap. CDR3 length equals 16 residues. Per germline, CDR1 KGHSH and CDR2 LQKENI. DNA for the CDR3: TGTGCCAGCTCACCAGGAGGGGCAAATCTGTACAATGAGCAGTTCTTC. Protein sequence: CASSPGGANLYNEQFF.

The V and J genes are TRBV14 and TRBJ2-5; D may be TRBD1 (6 bases). The CDR3 covers 15 residues. Germline V lookup: CDR1 SGHDN, CDR2 FVKESK. V lost 2 bases and J lost 5, with 15 bases in between. CDR3 coding DNA: TGTGCCAGCAGCCAACTTACAGGGTCCGTCGAGACCCAGTACTTC. As protein: CASSQLTGSVETQYF. Looking up the rest from reference TRBV14 and TRBJ2-5 gives the full variable domain: EAGVTQFPSHSVIEKGQTVTLRCDPISGHDNLYWYRRVMGKEIKFLLHFVKESKQDESGMPNNRFLAERTGGTYSTLKVQPAELEDSGVYFCASSQLTGSVETQYFGPGTRLLVL.

Regarding this clone: A single base separates this from a much larger clone, so it may be a read error. Other DNA sequences from this sample encode an identical CDR3 as well. This chain uses TRBV5-1 with TRBJ1-1, with D tentatively TRBD1 (5 bases). The germline V gene encodes CDR1 SGHRS and CDR2 YFSETQ. Trimming shortened V by 3 bases and J by 1 base, and 7 bases separated the two germline ends. The CDR3 is 13 amino acids. The CDR3 DNA reads as TGCGCCAGCAGCTCTACAGGGAACACTGAAGCTTTCTTT. Its protein product is CASSSTGNTEAFF.

This rearrangement joins TRBV10-3 to TRBJ2-3; 11 bases agree with TRBD1. The CDR3 runs to 15 residues. V shed 5 bases and J 4 bases; nucleotides not matched to a gene: 5. Germline V gives CDR1 ENHRY, CDR2 SYGVKD. This CDR3 reads CAISQGQGVADTQYF. CDR3 coding DNA: TGTGCCATCAGTCAGGGACAGGGGGTGGCAGATACGCAGTATTTT.

The chain couples TRBV27 to TRBJ2-3; 7 positions match TRBD2. The germline gives CDR1 MNHEY, CDR2 SMNVEV (reference sequence). Germline trimming cut 2 bases from V and 1 base from J; bases unmatched to any gene: 9. CDR3 length: 17 residues. The CDR3: CASSLTLLAEGTDTQYF. The CDR3 DNA is TGTGCCAGCAGTTTAACCCTCCTAGCGGAAGGCACAGATACGCAGTATTTT.

This sequence joins TRBV6-5 and TRBJ1-1; 8 positions agree with TRBD1. The CDR3 has 13 residues. Looked up from germline, CDR1 is MNHEY and CDR2 is SVGAGI. Trimming at V came to 6 bases and at J to 5 bases, leaving 5 bases not matched to a gene. CDR3: CASRLGTGTEAFF. The CDR3 DNA is TGTGCCAGCAGGCTCGGGACAGGAACTGAAGCTTTCTTT.

The chain has TRBV30 and TRBJ1-5; tentative D call: TRBD1 (5 bases). The CDR3 is 15 residues long. Per the germline V gene, CDR1 is GTSNPN and CDR2 is SVGIG (reference sequence). Trimming left V 0 bases short and J 0 bases short, with 9 bases between. CDR3 loop: CAWSVAGNSNQPQHF. The DNA for the CDR3 is TGTGCCTGGAGTGTAGCAGGGAATAGCAATCAGCCCCAGCATTTT.

This clone was counted once. V is TRBV10-2 and J is TRBJ2-3; possible D gene TRBD2, 6 bases. From germline, CDR1 is WSHSY and CDR2 SAAADI. Trimming shortened V by 3 bases and J by 6 bases, and 22 bases separated the two germline ends. The CDR3 has 17 amino acids. CDR3 in amino acids: CASSELRSPNGGDTQYF. The CDR3 nucleotides read TGCGCCAGCAGTGAACTCAGGAGCCCTAATGGGGGGGATACGCAGTATTTT.

This chain connects TRBV19 to TRBJ2-1; D remains ambiguous. The CDR3 extends over 13 amino acids. Germline V gene data show CDR1 as LNHDA and CDR2 as SQIVND (reference sequence). Trimming removed 1 base at V and 6 bases at J, with 7 bases between. The CDR3 nucleotides read TGTGCCAGTAGTATAGGAACAAGCAATGAGCAGTTCTTC. Its translation is CASSIGTSNEQFF.

This clone appeared once. The rearrangement joins TRBV24-1 to TRBJ2-5, with 12 bases lining up with TRBD1. Germline V CDR1 and CDR2: KGHDR, SFDVKD. The V gene end was trimmed by 3 bases and the J gene end by 4 bases; junction bases not matched to a gene: 2. The CDR3 runs to 15 residues. The CDR3 reads CATSDGDRGRETQYF. CDR3 sequence (DNA): TGTGCCACCAGTGATGGGGACAGGGGGCGAGAGACCCAGTACTTC.

CDR3 DNA sequence: TGTGCCAGCAGCTTGGCCACAGGGGGCAAAGCTTTCTTT. Translation gives CASSLATGGKAFF. The J gene is TRBJ1-1, the V gene TRBV5-4, with 9 bases matching TRBD1. The CDR3 contains 13 residues. Per germline, CDR1 SGHNT and CDR2 YYREEE (reference sequence). The V and J ends lost 0 bases and 9 bases, in that order; junction bases with no gene match: 3.